The sequence of this TCR beta chain was determined in a study of blood T cell repertoires in COVID-19. Background on the study: PBMCs, B-cell-depleted T cells, or T cells provided the cDNA or gDNA that made up the material.

This clone showed up just once. This CDR3 is built from 17 residues. The V gene end was trimmed by 5 bases and the J gene end by 0 bases; junction bases not matched to a gene: 8. Germline V gene data show CDR1 as SGHVS and CDR2 as FNYEAQ. Original processing notes: Reference gene primer amplification in the assay estimated nucleated cell counts. Assay used: immunoSEQ multiplex PCR; TCRdb lists only in-frame clones, some missing. From that table come the V and J calls and clone size; the DNA was used to work out D and trimming. The table has around 120,000 clones, 60% to 85% seen once; the top ten hold roughly 6.2%.

The chain uses TRBV7-6 and TRBJ1-1, with 11 nucleotides matching TRBD1. The source of this sequence is a man between 65 and 80 years old with acute or convalescent COVID-19. Sequenced material: peripheral blood. The CDR3 region is CASSPWTGGLMNTEAFF. In DNA form, the CDR3 reads TGTGCCAGCAGCCCCTGGACAGGGGGCTTAATGAACACTGAAGCTTTCTTT.